A single sample gave rise to the 5 T cell receptor beta chains below, sequenced in a study of cytomegalovirus exposure and HLA in healthy donors. Vbeta (60) and Jbeta (13) primers were used in the PCR. The protocol was immunoSEQ multiplex PCR, while the TCRdb copy is restricted to in-frame clones and leaves out a portion. The sample lists 120,000 or so clones, roughly 80% occurring once. The sequencing sample was made of PBMCs. These receptors all stem from a man younger than 35 in good health and CMV-seropositive.

The rearrangement uses TRBV29-1 and TRBJ1-1; a possible D gene is TRBD1 (6 bases). Trimming pared 5 bases from V and 6 bases from J, leaving 13 bases between. CDR3 length: 12 amino acids. CDR1 is SQVTM and CDR2 is ANQGSEA in the germline V gene. The CDR3 DNA sequence: TGCAGCGTTAGGGGGGGTTACGCTGAAGCTTTCTTT. It specifies CSVRGGYAEAFF.

V is TRBV5-6 and J is TRBJ1-2, with D perhaps matching TRBD1 (5 bases). Looked up from germline, CDR1 is SGHDT and CDR2 is YYEEEE. The V end lost 3 bases, the J end lost 4 bases, and 16 bases lay between the germline ends. The CDR3 contains 15 residues. In DNA, the CDR3 is TGTGCCAGCAGCTCCTTATTGACAGACCGCTATGGCTACACCTTC. Translating it yields CASSSLLTDRYGYTF.

The rearrangement links TRBV6-5 to TRBJ1-6, with D unresolved. Trimming cost V 6 bases and J 0 bases, with 6 bases left between them. Per the germline V gene, CDR1 is MNHEY and CDR2 is SVGAGI. This CDR3 region has 14 residues. CDR3 loop: CASSRDSYNSPLHF. The CDR3 DNA reads as TGTGCCAGCAGCCGGGACTCCTATAATTCACCCCTCCACTTT.

The gene calls are TRBV25-1 and TRBJ1-4; D not certain. Germline CDR1 reads MGHDK; CDR2 reads SYGVNS. This CDR3 comprises 12 residues. V gave up 10 bases and J gave up 4 bases, with 10 bases separating them. The CDR3 DNA sequence: TGTGCCACCCAGGATCTTAATGAAAAACTGTTTTTT. Amino acid sequence: CATQDLNEKLFF.

CDR3 DNA: TGTGCCACCAGCGGGGAGATCAGGGGGAATCAGCCCCAGCATTTT. This gives the protein CATSGEIRGNQPQHF. J is TRBJ1-5 and V is TRBV15; the match to TRBD1 covers 7 bases. Losses at the gene ends were 5 bases for V and 4 bases for J; bases not matched to a gene: 8. Looked up from germline, CDR1 is LNHNV and CDR2 is YYDKDF (reference sequence). This CDR3 region has 15 residues.